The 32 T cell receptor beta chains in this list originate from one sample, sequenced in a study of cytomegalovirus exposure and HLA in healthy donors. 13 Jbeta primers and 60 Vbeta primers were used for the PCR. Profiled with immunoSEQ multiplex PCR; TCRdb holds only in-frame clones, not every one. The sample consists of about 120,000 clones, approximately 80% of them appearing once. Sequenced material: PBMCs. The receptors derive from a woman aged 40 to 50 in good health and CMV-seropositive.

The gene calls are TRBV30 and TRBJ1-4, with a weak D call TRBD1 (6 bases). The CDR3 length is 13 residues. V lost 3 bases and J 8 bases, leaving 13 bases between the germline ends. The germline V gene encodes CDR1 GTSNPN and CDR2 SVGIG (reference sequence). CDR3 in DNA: TGTGCCTGGAGCCGCGACAGGTCCGAAAAACTGTTTTTT. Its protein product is CAWSRDRSEKLFF.

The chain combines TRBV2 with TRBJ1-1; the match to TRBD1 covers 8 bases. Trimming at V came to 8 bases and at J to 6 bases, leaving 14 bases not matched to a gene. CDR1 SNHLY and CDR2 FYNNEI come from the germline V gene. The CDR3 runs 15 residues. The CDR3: CASLRSGTGRSEAFF. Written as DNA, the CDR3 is TGTGCCAGCCTAAGATCCGGGACAGGAAGGTCTGAAGCTTTCTTT.

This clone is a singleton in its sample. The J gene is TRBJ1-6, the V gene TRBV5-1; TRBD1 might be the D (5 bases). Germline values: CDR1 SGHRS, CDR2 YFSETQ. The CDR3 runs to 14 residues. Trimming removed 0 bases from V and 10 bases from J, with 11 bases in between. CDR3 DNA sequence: TGCGCCAGCAGCTTGGGACAGTTGGAATCACCCCTCCACTTT. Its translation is CASSLGQLESPLHF.

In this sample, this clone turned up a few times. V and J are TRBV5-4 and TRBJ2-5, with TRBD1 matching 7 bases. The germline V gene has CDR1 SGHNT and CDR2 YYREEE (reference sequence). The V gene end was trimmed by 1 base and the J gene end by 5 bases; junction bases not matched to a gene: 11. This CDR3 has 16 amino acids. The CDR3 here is CASSLPSRQGIETQYF. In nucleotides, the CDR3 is TGTGCCAGCAGCTTGCCGAGCCGACAGGGCATCGAGACCCAGTACTTC.

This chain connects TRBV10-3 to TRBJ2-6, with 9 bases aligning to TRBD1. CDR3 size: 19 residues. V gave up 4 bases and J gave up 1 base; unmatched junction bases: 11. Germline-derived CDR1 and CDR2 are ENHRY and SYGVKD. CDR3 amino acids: CAISALRTGARSGANVLTF. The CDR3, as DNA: TGTGCCATCAGTGCCCTCCGGACAGGGGCGCGGTCTGGGGCCAACGTCCTGACTTTC.

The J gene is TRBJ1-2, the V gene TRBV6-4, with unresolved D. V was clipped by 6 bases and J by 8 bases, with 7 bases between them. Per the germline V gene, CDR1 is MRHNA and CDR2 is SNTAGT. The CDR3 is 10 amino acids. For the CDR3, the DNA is TGTGCCAGCAGGGCGGGGGGCTACACCTTC. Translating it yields CASRAGGYTF.

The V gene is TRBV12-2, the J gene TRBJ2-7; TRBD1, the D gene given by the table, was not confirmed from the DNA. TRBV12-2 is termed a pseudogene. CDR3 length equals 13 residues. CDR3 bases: TGTGCAAGTCGCCCCACTGCAGGATGCGAGCAGTACTTC. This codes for CASRPTAGCEQYF.

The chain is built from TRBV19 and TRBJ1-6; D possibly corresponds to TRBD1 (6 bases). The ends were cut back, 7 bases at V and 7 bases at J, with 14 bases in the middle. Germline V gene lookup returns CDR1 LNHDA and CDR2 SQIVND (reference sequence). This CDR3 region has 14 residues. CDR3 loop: CASTSGTNNSPLHF. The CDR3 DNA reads TGTGCCAGTACTTCCGGGACAAACAATTCACCCCTCCACTTT. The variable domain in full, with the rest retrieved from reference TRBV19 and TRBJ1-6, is DGGITQSPKYLFRKEGQNVTLSCEQNLNHDAMYWYRQDPGQGLRLIYYSQIVNDFQKGDIAEGYSVSREKKESFPLTVTSAQKNPTAFYLCASTSGTNNSPLHFGNGTRLTVT.

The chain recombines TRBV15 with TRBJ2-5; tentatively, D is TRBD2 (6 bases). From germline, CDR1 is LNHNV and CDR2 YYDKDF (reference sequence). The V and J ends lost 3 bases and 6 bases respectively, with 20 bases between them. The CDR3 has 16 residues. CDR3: CATSSRLEGQRKTQYF. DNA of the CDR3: TGTGCCACCAGCAGCAGACTGGAGGGGCAACGGAAGACCCAGTACTTC.

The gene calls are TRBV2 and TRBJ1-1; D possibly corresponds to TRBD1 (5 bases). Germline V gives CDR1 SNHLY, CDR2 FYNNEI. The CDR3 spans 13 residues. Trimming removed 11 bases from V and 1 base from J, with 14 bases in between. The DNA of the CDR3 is TGTGCCGGGGCGATAGAAGGGAACACTGAAGCTTTCTTT. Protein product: CAGAIEGNTEAFF.

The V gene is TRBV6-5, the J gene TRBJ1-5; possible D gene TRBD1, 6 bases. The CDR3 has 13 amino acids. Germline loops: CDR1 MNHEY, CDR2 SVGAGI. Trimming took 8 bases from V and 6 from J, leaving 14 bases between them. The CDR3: CASGGGGGQPQHF. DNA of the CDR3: TGTGCCAGCGGGGGAGGGGGAGGTCAGCCCCAGCATTTT.

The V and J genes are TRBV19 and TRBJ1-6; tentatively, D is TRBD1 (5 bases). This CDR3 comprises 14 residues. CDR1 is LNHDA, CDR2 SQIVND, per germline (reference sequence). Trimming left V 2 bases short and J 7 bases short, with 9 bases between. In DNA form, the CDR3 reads TGTGCCAGTAGTATACAGGGTCGGAATTCACCCCTCCACTTT. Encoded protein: CASSIQGRNSPLHF.

CDR3 in amino acids: CASSLGGMETQYF. The CDR3 nucleotides read TGCGCCAGCAGCCTCGGGGGGATGGAGACCCAGTACTTC. V usage is TRBV5-1 and J usage is TRBJ2-5, with TRBD2 identical over 7 bases. The CDR3 length is 13 residues. The germline CDR1 and CDR2 sequences are SGHRS and YFSETQ. V shed 4 bases, J shed 5 bases, and the junction held 5 bases outside the gene matches.

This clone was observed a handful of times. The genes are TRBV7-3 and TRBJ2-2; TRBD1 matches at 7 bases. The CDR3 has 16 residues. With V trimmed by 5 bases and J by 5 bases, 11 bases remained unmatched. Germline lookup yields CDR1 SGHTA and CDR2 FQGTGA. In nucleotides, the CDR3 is TGTGCCAGCAGCCTCAGAGGGGGCGGCGGGACCGGGGAGCTGTTTTTT. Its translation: CASSLRGGGGTGELFF.

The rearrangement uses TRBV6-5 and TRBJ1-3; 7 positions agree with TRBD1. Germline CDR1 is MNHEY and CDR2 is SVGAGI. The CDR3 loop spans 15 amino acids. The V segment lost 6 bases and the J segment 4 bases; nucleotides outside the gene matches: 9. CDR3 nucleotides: TGTGCCAGCAGACTCGGACAGGCGGCCGGAAACACCATATATTTT. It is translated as CASRLGQAAGNTIYF.

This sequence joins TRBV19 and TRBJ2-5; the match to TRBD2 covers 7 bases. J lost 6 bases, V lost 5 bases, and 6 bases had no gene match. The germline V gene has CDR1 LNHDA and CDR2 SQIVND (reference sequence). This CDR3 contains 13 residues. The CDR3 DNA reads TGTGCCAGTAGTGGGGGGGTTCGGCAGACCCAGTACTTC. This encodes CASSGGVRQTQYF.

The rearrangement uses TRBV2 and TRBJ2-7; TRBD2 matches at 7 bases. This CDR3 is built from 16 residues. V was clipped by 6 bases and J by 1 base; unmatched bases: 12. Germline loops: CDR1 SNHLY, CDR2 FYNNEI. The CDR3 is CASRSRGRMVSYEQYF. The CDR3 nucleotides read TGTGCCAGCAGATCCCGCGGGAGAATGGTTTCCTACGAGCAGTACTTC.

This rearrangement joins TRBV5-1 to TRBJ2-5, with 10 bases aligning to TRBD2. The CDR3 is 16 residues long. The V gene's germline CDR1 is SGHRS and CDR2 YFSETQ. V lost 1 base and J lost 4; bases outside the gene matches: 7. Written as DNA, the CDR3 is TGCGCCAGCAGCTTGCAGGCTAGCGGGGGCTCAGAGACCCAGTACTTC. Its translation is CASSLQASGGSETQYF. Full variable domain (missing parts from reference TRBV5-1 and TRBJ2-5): KAGVTQTPRYLIKTRGQQVTLSCSPISGHRSVSWYQQTPGQGLQFLFEYFSETQRNKGNFPGRFSGRQFSNSRSEMNVSTLELGDSALYLCASSLQASGGSETQYFGPGTRLLVL.

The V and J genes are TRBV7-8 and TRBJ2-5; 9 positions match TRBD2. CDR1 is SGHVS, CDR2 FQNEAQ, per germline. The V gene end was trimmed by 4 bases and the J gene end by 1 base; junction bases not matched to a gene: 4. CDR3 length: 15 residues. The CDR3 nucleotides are TGTGCCAGCAGCTCTGGGACTAGCTTCCAAGAGACCCAGTACTTC. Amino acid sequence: CASSSGTSFQETQYF.

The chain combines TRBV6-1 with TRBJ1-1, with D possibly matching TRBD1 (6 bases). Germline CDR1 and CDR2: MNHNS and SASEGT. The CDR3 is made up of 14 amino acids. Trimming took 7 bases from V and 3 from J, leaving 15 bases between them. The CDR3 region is CASIPRDRYTEAFF. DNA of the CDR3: TGTGCCAGCATTCCTAGAGACAGGTACACTGAAGCTTTCTTT.

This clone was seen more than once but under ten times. DNA for the CDR3: TGTGCCAGCAGCTGGGACAGCTATGGCTACACCTTC. Encoded protein: CASSWDSYGYTF. The chain has TRBV2 and TRBJ1-2, with TRBD1 matching over 7 bases. The CDR3 runs 12 residues. The junction had 2 bases not matched to a gene; V was cut back by 6 bases and J by 4 bases. Germline assignment: CDR1 SNHLY and CDR2 FYNNEI.

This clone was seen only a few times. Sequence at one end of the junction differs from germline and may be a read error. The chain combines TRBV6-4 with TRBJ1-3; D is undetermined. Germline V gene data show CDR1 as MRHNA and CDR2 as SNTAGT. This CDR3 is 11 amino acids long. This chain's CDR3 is CASSRCPPADF. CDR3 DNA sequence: TGTGCCAGCAGTCGGTGCCCCCCTGCGGATTTT.

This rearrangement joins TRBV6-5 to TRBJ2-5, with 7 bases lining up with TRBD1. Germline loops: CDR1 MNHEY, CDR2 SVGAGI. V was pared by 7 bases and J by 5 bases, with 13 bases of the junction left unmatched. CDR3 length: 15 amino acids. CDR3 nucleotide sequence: TGTGCCAGCAAACTCAGGACAGGACCTGGGGAGACCCAGTACTTC. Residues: CASKLRTGPGETQYF.

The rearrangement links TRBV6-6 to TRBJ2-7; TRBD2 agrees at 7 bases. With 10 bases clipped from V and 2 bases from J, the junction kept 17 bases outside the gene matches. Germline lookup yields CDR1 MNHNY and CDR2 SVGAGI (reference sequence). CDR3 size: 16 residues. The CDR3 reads CAIPFLLRDYPYEQYF. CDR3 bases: TGTGCCATTCCCTTCCTCCTGAGGGACTACCCCTACGAGCAGTACTTC.

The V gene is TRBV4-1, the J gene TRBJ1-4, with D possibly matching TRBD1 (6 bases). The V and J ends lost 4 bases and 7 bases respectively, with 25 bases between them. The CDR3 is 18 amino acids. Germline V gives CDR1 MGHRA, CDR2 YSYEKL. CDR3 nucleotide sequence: TGCGCCAGCAGCCCCATGGCCGGGACTAGGGGGGACTCTGAAAAACTGTTTTTT. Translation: CASSPMAGTRGDSEKLFF.

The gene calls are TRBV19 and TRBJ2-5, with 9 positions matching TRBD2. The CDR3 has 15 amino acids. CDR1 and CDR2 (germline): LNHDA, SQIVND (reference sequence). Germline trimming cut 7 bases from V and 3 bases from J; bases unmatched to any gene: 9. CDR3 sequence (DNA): TGTGCCAGTATGACGATAATAGCGGGGGAAGAGACCCAGTACTTC. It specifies CASMTIIAGEETQYF.

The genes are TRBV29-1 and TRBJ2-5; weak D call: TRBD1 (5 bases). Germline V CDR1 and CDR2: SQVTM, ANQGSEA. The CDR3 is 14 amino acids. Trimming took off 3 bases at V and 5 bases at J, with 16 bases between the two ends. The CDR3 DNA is TGCAGCGTTGATAGACTTGGGGCCCCGGAGACCCAGTACTTC. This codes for CSVDRLGAPETQYF.

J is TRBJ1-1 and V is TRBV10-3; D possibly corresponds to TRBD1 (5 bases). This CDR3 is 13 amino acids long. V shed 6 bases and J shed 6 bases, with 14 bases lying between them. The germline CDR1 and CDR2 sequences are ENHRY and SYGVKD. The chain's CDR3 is CAIRLGGSPEAFF. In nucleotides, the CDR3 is TGTGCCATCAGGTTGGGGGGGAGTCCTGAAGCTTTCTTT.

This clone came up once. The CDR3 DNA follows: TGTGCCAGCAGCTCCTCATTTTCGGCGACTCGAGGGGAAAAACTGTTTTTT. Protein sequence: CASSSSFSATRGEKLFF. The rearrangement links TRBV7-6 to TRBJ1-4; no firm D call. Germline V lookup: CDR1 SGHVS, CDR2 FNYEAQ. This CDR3 comprises 17 residues. V was cut by 4 bases and J by 8 bases, with 23 bases left in between.

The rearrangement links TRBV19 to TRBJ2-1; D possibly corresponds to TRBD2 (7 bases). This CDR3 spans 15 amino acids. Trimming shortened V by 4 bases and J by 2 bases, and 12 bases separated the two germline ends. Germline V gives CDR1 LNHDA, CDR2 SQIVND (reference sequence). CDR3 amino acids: CASSTSGGPYNEQFF. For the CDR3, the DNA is TGTGCCAGTAGTACTTCCGGGGGGCCCTACAATGAGCAGTTCTTC. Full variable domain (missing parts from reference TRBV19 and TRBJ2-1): DGGITQSPKYLFRKEGQNVTLSCEQNLNHDAMYWYRQDPGQGLRLIYYSQIVNDFQKGDIAEGYSVSREKKESFPLTVTSAQKNPTAFYLCASSTSGGPYNEQFFGPGTRLTVL.

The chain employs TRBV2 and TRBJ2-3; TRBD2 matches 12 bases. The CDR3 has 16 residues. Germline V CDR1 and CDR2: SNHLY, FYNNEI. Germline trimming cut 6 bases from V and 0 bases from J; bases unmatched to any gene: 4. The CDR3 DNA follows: TGTGCCAGCAGAGGACTAGCGGGGTATAGCACAGATACGCAGTATTTT. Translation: CASRGLAGYSTDTQYF.

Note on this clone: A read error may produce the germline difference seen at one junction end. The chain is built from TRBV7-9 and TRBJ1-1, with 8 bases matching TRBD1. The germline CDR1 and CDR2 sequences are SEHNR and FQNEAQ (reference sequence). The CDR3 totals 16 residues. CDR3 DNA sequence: TGTTCCAGCAGCTCCCGGGACAGGTGGATGAGCACTGAAGCTTTCTTT. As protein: CSSSSRDRWMSTEAFF.